A single sample gave rise to the 13 T cell receptor beta chains below, sequenced in a study of blood T cell repertoires in COVID-19. The protocol was immunoSEQ multiplex PCR, while the TCRdb copy is restricted to in-frame clones and leaves out a portion. The sample has about 200,000 clones; around 80% are singletons. The sample was PBMCs or T cells enriched from blood (not recorded which). The source of these receptors is a woman between 35 and 50 years old with acute COVID-19.

The V and J genes are TRBV9 and TRBJ1-2; D gene uncertain. V was clipped by 3 bases and J by 0 bases, with 15 bases between them. Germline assignment: CDR1 SGDLS and CDR2 YYNGEE. This CDR3 is 16 amino acids long. This chain's CDR3 is CASSAEIDGSNYGYTF. CDR3 DNA: TGTGCCAGCAGCGCCGAAATAGACGGGTCTAACTATGGCTACACCTTC.

The J gene is TRBJ1-5, the V gene TRBV27; D gene ambiguous. Germline V lookup: CDR1 MNHEY, CDR2 SMNVEV (reference sequence). CDR3 length equals 14 residues. Trimming removed 0 bases from V and 4 bases from J, with 7 bases in between. The CDR3 DNA sequence: TGTGCCAGCAGTTTATCCCGAGTAAATCAGCCCCAGCATTTT. Amino acid sequence: CASSLSRVNQPQHF.

V is TRBV6-5 and J is TRBJ1-2; no clear D. The V end was cut by 8 bases, the J end by 3 bases, with 10 bases between. The CDR3 spans 12 residues. Germline-derived CDR1 and CDR2 are MNHEY and SVGAGI. CDR3 loop: CASLGAYYGYTF. The DNA for the CDR3 is TGTGCCAGCTTGGGCGCTTACTATGGCTACACCTTC.

The rearrangement uses TRBV5-6 and TRBJ1-5; D gene unclear. Germline CDR1 and CDR2: SGHDT and YYEEEE. This CDR3 is built from 13 residues. V was pared by 1 base and J by 0 bases, with 2 bases between. In DNA form, the CDR3 reads TGTGCCAGCAGCTTGTATAGCAATCAGCCCCAGCATTTT. This encodes CASSLYSNQPQHF.

J is TRBJ1-1 and V is TRBV30; no firm D call. Germline V gene sequence: CDR1 GTSNPN, CDR2 SVGIG (reference sequence). V was clipped by 0 bases and J by 6 bases, with 5 bases between them. CDR3 length: 11 residues. The CDR3 bases are TGTGCCTGGAGTGTACTTGCTGAAGCTTTCTTT. The encoded protein is CAWSVLAEAFF.

In this sample, this clone turned up many times. The chain joins TRBV5-8 to TRBJ2-2; tentatively, D is TRBD2 (6 bases). The CDR3 loop spans 16 amino acids. V lost 0 bases, J lost 4 bases, and 13 bases lay in between. CDR1 and CDR2 from the germline V gene are SGHTS and YDEGEE. CDR3 DNA: TGTGCCAGCAGCTTGGTTGTTTCCGGGGGCACCGGGGAGCTGTTTTTT. This codes for CASSLVVSGGTGELFF.

The V gene is TRBV19, the J gene TRBJ1-2, with 12 bases aligning to TRBD1. Germline assignment: CDR1 LNHDA and CDR2 SQIVND (reference sequence). The CDR3 spans 16 residues. Unmatched junction bases numbered 13, after V lost 7 bases and J lost 7 bases. This CDR3 reads CASKGGQGASMRGYTF. CDR3 in DNA: TGTGCCAGTAAAGGGGGACAGGGGGCCTCCATGCGTGGCTACACCTTC.

The chain links TRBV18 to TRBJ1-6; D gene unclear. Germline CDR1 reads KGHSH; CDR2 reads LQKENI. V lost 6 bases to trimming and J lost 0 bases, with 12 bases between them. The CDR3 has 16 amino acids. CDR3 sequence (DNA): TGTGCCAGCTCCCCAGGACTGAACTCCTATAATTCACCCCTCCACTTT. This codes for CASSPGLNSYNSPLHF. Complete variable domain (other parts from reference TRBV18 and TRBJ1-6): NAGVMQNPRHLVRRRGQEARLRCSPMKGHSHVYWYRQLPEEGLKFMVYLQKENIIDESGMPKERFSAEFPKEGPSILRIQQVVRGDSAAYFCASSPGLNSYNSPLHFGNGTRLTVT.

The J gene is TRBJ1-6, the V gene TRBV27, with 9 bases matching TRBD1. The J segment lost 11 bases and the V segment lost 6 bases, leaving 14 bases of the junction unmatched. Germline V gene sequence: CDR1 MNHEY, CDR2 SMNVEV (reference sequence). This CDR3 is built from 16 residues. DNA for the CDR3: TGTGCCAGCAGGGGGGCCTCCGGGACAGGGAGTACACCCCTCCACTTT. Its translation: CASRGASGTGSTPLHF.

Only a few counts were recorded for this clone. V usage is TRBV30 and J usage is TRBJ1-5, with 7 bases identical to TRBD1. The V and J ends lost 6 bases and 2 bases, in that order; junction bases with no gene match: 7. CDR1 is GTSNPN, CDR2 SVGIG, per germline (reference sequence). The CDR3 covers 14 residues. The CDR3 DNA sequence: TGTGCCTGCGCCCTCAGGGGGGGCAATCAGCCCCAGCATTTT. This codes for CACALRGGNQPQHF.

The genes are TRBV10-3 and TRBJ2-3; D might be TRBD1 (5 bases). The CDR3 spans 15 residues. CDR1 is ENHRY, CDR2 SYGVKD, per germline. Between the trimmed V and J ends, which lost 3 bases and 3 bases, there was a span of 13 bases. The DNA of the CDR3 is TGTGCCATCAGTGATCCAGGGATAATTACAGATACGCAGTATTTT. Encoded protein: CAISDPGIITDTQYF.

The gene calls are TRBV7-2 and TRBJ1-3; D is perhaps TRBD1 (5 bases). The germline V gene has CDR1 SGHTA and CDR2 FQGNSA. This CDR3 spans 14 amino acids. The V and J ends lost 0 bases and 2 bases respectively, with 5 bases between them. CDR3 nucleotide sequence: TGTGCCAGCAGCTTAGCGGGGCCTGGAAACACCATATATTTT. The encoded protein is CASSLAGPGNTIYF.

The V and J genes are TRBV27 and TRBJ2-5, with 8 positions matching TRBD1. The ends lost 6 bases at V and 4 bases at J; junction bases unmatched: 10. The CDR3 is made up of 15 amino acids. Germline CDR1 is MNHEY and CDR2 is SMNVEV (reference sequence). The DNA for the CDR3 is TGTGCCAGCAGCCCCTGGACAGGGATATTAGAGACCCAGTACTTC. Amino acid sequence: CASSPWTGILETQYF.